This T cell receptor (beta chain) was identified during a study of shared clonotypes between healthy human individuals. Study observations and caveats: Represented diversity, genetic and exposure-history alike, was limited by few donors.

For each subset, genomic DNA was distributed in equal portions over several immunoSEQ plates. Method: immunoSEQ multiplex PCR; TCRdb's copy keeps in-frame clones and lacks some. The data contain some 2.3 million clones, 90% to 95% of them singletons. Comment on this clone: Its antigen remains unknown.

Germline lookup yields CDR1 SGHRS and CDR2 YFSETQ. With 4 bases clipped from V and 0 bases from J, the junction kept 6 bases outside the gene matches. The CDR3 covers 16 residues. The sequencing input was naive CD4+ T cells from PBMCs. The subset denotes: CD45RA+ positively selected. The TCR was taken from a man aged 18 to 30 in good health. Some clones in this sample may be carry-over from other donors' samples. J is TRBJ2-1 and V is TRBV5-1; 8 nucleotides agree with TRBD2. DNA of the CDR3: TGCGCCAGCAGCGGCACTAGCGGTGACTCCTACAATGAGCAGTTCTTC. Protein sequence: CASSGTSGDSYNEQFF.